Listed below are T cell receptor beta chains from one sample, sequenced in a study of cytomegalovirus exposure and HLA in healthy donors. Sequenced by immunoSEQ multiplex PCR; TCRdb stores in-frame clones only, minus some. This sample yields about 90,000 clones, of which about nine tenths are seen a single time; about 2.3% belongs to the top ten. Sequencing was performed on PBMCs. The receptors stem from a man younger than 35 in good health and CMV-seronegative. Both conserved end residues are part of each CDR3. Fields, in order: D gene, V gene, clone size, J gene, CDR3 DNA, CDR3 protein. A D gene is named only where the DNA matches it firmly. Not all rows give a size; the values are once, few, many and, for expanded clones, a class.

d_call: TRBD1
v_call: TRBV7-9
clone_size: .
j_call: TRBJ1-2
cdr3_nt: TGTGCCAGCAGCTTAGTGACAGGGGGAATTGAAACCTTC
cdr3_aa: CASSLVTGGIETF

d_call: .
v_call: TRBV9
clone_size: .
j_call: TRBJ2-5
cdr3_nt: TGTGCCAGCAGCGTAGTCACCCCTCCCAAGACTCAAGGAGAGACCCAGTACTTC
cdr3_aa: CASSVVTPPKTQGETQYF

d_call: .
v_call: TRBV2
clone_size: .
j_call: TRBJ1-2
cdr3_nt: TGTGCCAGCACCATACTGACAGGTTCCAACTATGGCTACACCTTC
cdr3_aa: CASTILTGSNYGYTF

d_call: .
v_call: TRBV21-1
clone_size: .
j_call: TRBJ2-5
cdr3_nt: TGTGCCAGCAGCAAAAATGGGAGGAGGACTAGCGGCCCCCAAGAGACCCAGTACTTC
cdr3_aa: CASSKNGRRTSGPQETQYF

d_call: TRBD2
v_call: TRBV10-3
clone_size: .
j_call: TRBJ2-5
cdr3_nt: TGTGCCATCCGGATTCATACTAGCGGGAGCCGCGAAGAGACCCAGTACTTC
cdr3_aa: CAIRIHTSGSREETQYF

d_call: .
v_call: TRBV5-6
clone_size: .
j_call: TRBJ2-7
cdr3_nt: TGTGCCAGCAGCCCCCTCCGAGCAGGTTTAACCTCCTACGAGCAGTACTTC
cdr3_aa: CASSPLRAGLTSYEQYF

d_call: .
v_call: TRBV7-2
clone_size: .
j_call: TRBJ2-3
cdr3_nt: TGTGCCAGCAGCCCCCACCAGGGCACAGATACGCAGTATTTT
cdr3_aa: CASSPHQGTDTQYF

d_call: .
v_call: TRBV11-3
clone_size: once
j_call: TRBJ2-3
cdr3_nt: TGTGCCAGCAGCTTAGTCAACAGCCCGGTAGATACGCAGTATTTT
cdr3_aa: CASSLVNSPVDTQYF

d_call: TRBD2
v_call: TRBV28
clone_size: .
j_call: TRBJ2-6
cdr3_nt: TGTGCCAGCAGTTTACTAGCGGGAGGTCTTTCTGGGGCCAACGTCCTGACTTTC
cdr3_aa: CASSLLAGGLSGANVLTF

d_call: TRBD1
v_call: TRBV18
clone_size: .
j_call: TRBJ2-1
cdr3_nt: TGTGCCAGCCAGGGACAGGGGACGGCTGAGCAGTTCTTC
cdr3_aa: CASQGQGTAEQFF

d_call: .
v_call: TRBV19
clone_size: .
j_call: TRBJ2-4
cdr3_nt: TGTGCCAGTAGTATGAAAACAGGGACGCGAGACGAGTACTTC
cdr3_aa: CASSMKTGTRDEYF

d_call: .
v_call: TRBV4-1
clone_size: .
j_call: TRBJ1-5
cdr3_nt: TGCGCCAGCAGCCAAGACCCGGGGTTGAATGGCAATCAGCCCCAGCATTTT
cdr3_aa: CASSQDPGLNGNQPQHF

d_call: .
v_call: TRBV28
clone_size: .
j_call: TRBJ2-7
cdr3_nt: TGTGCCAGCAGTCCCTCCCTGGCGGGACGGTTTAGGGAGTACTTC
cdr3_aa: CASSPSLAGRFREYF

d_call: TRBD2
v_call: TRBV19
clone_size: .
j_call: TRBJ2-1
cdr3_nt: TGTGCCAGTAGAAACCCAACTAGCGGGAGTTCCTCCTACAATGAGCAGTTCTTC
cdr3_aa: CASRNPTSGSSSYNEQFF

d_call: .
v_call: TRBV5-4
clone_size: .
j_call: TRBJ2-5
cdr3_nt: TGTGCCAGCAGCTTGGCCCTGGACAGACAAGAGACCCAGTACTTC
cdr3_aa: CASSLALDRQETQYF

d_call: .
v_call: TRBV10-3
clone_size: .
j_call: TRBJ1-1
cdr3_nt: TGTGCCATCAGTGAGTCCCAGGGTGGAAGGGGTGAAGCTTTCTTT
cdr3_aa: CAISESQGGRGEAFF

d_call: TRBD2
v_call: TRBV9
clone_size: .
j_call: TRBJ2-7
cdr3_nt: TGTGCCAGCAGCCCCCGGCGGGGGTCCCACGAGCAGTACTTC
cdr3_aa: CASSPRRGSHEQYF

d_call: .
v_call: TRBV7-8
clone_size: .
j_call: TRBJ2-1
cdr3_nt: TGTGCCAGCAGCTTCGCCGGGGGCTCCTACAATGAGCAGTTCTTC
cdr3_aa: CASSFAGGSYNEQFF

d_call: .
v_call: TRBV11-2
clone_size: .
j_call: TRBJ2-7
cdr3_nt: TGTGCCAGCAGCACGGATGGGCCCTCCTACGAGCAGTACTTC
cdr3_aa: CASSTDGPSYEQYF

d_call: .
v_call: TRBV7-8
clone_size: .
j_call: TRBJ2-3
cdr3_nt: TGTGCCAGCAGCTTAGAGGGGGGGGCGGAGTATTTT
cdr3_aa: CASSLEGGAEYF

d_call: .
v_call: TRBV6-5
clone_size: .
j_call: TRBJ1-4
cdr3_nt: TGTGCCAGCAGGAGAGGGTATGAAAAACTGTTTTTT
cdr3_aa: CASRRGYEKLFF

d_call: TRBD1
v_call: TRBV18
clone_size: .
j_call: TRBJ1-5
cdr3_nt: TGTGCCAGCTCACTACAAGGACAGGGTTCTAATCAGCCCCAGCATTTT
cdr3_aa: CASSLQGQGSNQPQHF

d_call: TRBD1
v_call: TRBV7-6
clone_size: few
j_call: TRBJ2-1
cdr3_nt: TGTGCCAGCAGCTTAGTGACAGGGCGGCTTGGATACAATGAGCAGTTCTTC
cdr3_aa: CASSLVTGRLGYNEQFF

d_call: .
v_call: TRBV5-6
clone_size: .
j_call: TRBJ2-1
cdr3_nt: TGTGCCAGCAGCTTGCAGGCGGACTTAGACTTGCCTTATGAGCAGTTCTTC
cdr3_aa: CASSLQADLDLPYEQFF

d_call: TRBD2
v_call: TRBV7-8
clone_size: .
j_call: TRBJ2-7
cdr3_nt: TGTGCCAGCAGCTTTACCGGGACTAGACCCTGCGAGCAGTACTTC
cdr3_aa: CASSFTGTRPCEQYF

d_call: TRBD2
v_call: TRBV5-4
clone_size: .
j_call: TRBJ2-5
cdr3_nt: TGTGCCAACAGCTTGAGTGGGCCTAGCGGGAGGCCAGAGACCCAGTACTTC
cdr3_aa: CANSLSGPSGRPETQYF

d_call: TRBD1
v_call: TRBV6-1
clone_size: once
j_call: TRBJ1-2
cdr3_nt: TGTGCCAGCAGTTCCCCGGGACAGGGGGCGCGTGGCTACACCTTC
cdr3_aa: CASSSPGQGARGYTF

d_call: TRBD1
v_call: TRBV7-9
clone_size: .
j_call: TRBJ1-3
cdr3_nt: TGTGCCAGCAGCGAACAGGGACAGAGCTCTGGAAACACCATATATTTT
cdr3_aa: CASSEQGQSSGNTIYF